This T cell receptor (beta chain) was identified during a study of CD8 T cells in Susac syndrome. There are 17 residues in the CDR3. Germline CDR1 and CDR2: LGHNA and YNFKEQ. V dropped 6 bases and J dropped 3; count of bases not matched to a gene: 12. With random hexamers, 0.5 to 1 ug RNA was reverse transcribed. TCRdb passed the immunoSEQ multiplex PCR reads through MiXCR, listing each CDR3 protein once. This table holds some 120,000 distinct CDR3 sequences, roughly 94% found once. This clonotype has only a few counts. The material sequenced was CD4+ T cells from PBMCs. The rearrangement links TRBV4-2 to TRBJ2-1, with 9 bases lining up with TRBD1. This TCR was recovered from a human donor with multiple sclerosis. Here the CDR3 reads CASRPLLDRGIYNEQFF. CDR3 sequence (DNA): TGTGCCAGCAGACCTCTCCTGGACAGGGGCATCTACAATGAGCAGTTCTTC.